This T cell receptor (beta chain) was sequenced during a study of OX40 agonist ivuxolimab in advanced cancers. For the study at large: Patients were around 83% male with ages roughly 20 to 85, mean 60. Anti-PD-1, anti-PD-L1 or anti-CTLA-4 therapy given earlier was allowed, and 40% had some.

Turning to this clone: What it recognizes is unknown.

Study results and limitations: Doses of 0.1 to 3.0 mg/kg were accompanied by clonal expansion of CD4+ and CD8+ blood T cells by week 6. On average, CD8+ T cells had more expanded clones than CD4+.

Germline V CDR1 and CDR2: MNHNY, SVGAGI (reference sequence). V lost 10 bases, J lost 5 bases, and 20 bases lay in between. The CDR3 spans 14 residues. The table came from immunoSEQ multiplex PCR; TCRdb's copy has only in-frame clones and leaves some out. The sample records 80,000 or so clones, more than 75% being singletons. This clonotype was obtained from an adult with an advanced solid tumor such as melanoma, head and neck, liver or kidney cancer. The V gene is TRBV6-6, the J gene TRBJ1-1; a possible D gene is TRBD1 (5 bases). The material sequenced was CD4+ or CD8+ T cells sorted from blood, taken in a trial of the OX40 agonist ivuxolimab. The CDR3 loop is CATWLGQGRTEAFF. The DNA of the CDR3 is TGTGCCACTTGGTTAGGGCAGGGAAGGACTGAAGCTTTCTTT.